One and the same sample provided the 28 T cell receptor beta chains below, sequenced in a study of metastatic and nonmetastatic thyroid tumors. From the PCR reads, TCRdb re-called clones with MiXCR. The sample consists of around 25,000 clones, 15% of them appearing once. None of the patients had undergone any treatment ahead of thyroid surgery. Sequencing input: blood. All receptors derive from a female donor with papillary thyroid cancer or a benign thyroid nodule (not recorded which). Some clones in this sample may be carry-over from other donors' samples.

This clone came up many times. Written as DNA, the CDR3 is TGTGCCAGCAGTTTTCCCTCAGGACAGGGGGGCATTCAGTACTTC. It is translated as CASSFPSGQGGIQYF. The rearrangement links TRBV28 to TRBJ2-4; TRBD1 matches at 10 bases. CDR3 length: 15 amino acids. Germline lookup yields CDR1 MDHEN and CDR2 SYDVKM. V was pared by 3 bases and J by 9 bases, with 8 bases of the junction left unmatched.

This clone rates as medium-sized. The chain combines TRBV10-3 with TRBJ2-7; TRBD2 matches 10 bases. V shed 6 bases and J 5 bases; nucleotides not matched to a gene: 10. Germline V gene sequence: CDR1 ENHRY, CDR2 SYGVKD. CDR3 length: 15 amino acids. CDR3 coding DNA: TGTGCCATCAGGGTGGCTAGCGGGAGTATAGACGAGCAGTACTTC. As protein: CAIRVASGSIDEQYF.

This clone was seen ten or more times. Other DNA sequences of this sample code for an identical CDR3. The chain is built from TRBV10-3 and TRBJ2-7, with D unclear. Germline CDR1 reads ENHRY; CDR2 reads SYGVKD. This CDR3 contains 12 residues. V was pared by 0 bases and J by 2 bases, with 2 bases between. The chain's CDR3 is CAISESTYEQYF. The CDR3 DNA reads TGTGCCATCAGTGAGTCAACCTACGAGCAGTACTTC.

This clone has at least ten counts. V is TRBV20-1 and J is TRBJ2-3; 7 nucleotides line up with TRBD2. This CDR3 region has 15 residues. Per germline, CDR1 DFQATT and CDR2 SNEGSKA (reference sequence). V lost 0 bases to trimming and J lost 4 bases; unmatched junction nucleotides: 7. The CDR3: CSARDLEGRADTQYF. The CDR3 bases are TGCAGTGCTAGAGATCTGGAGGGGAGGGCAGATACGCAGTATTTT.

This clone appeared many times. V is TRBV6-2 or TRBV6-3 and J is TRBJ1-4; maybe TRBD1 (5 bases). The CDR3 has 15 residues. Trimming pared 2 bases from V and 4 bases from J, leaving 11 bases between. Germline values: CDR1 MNHEY, CDR2 SVGEGT. CDR3 DNA sequence: TGTGCCAGCAGTTACGGGCGGACACTTAATGAAAAACTGTTTTTT. Its protein product is CASSYGRTLNEKLFF.

This clone appeared many times. The chain couples TRBV20-1 to TRBJ1-2, with D uncertain. Germline V gene sequence: CDR1 DFQATT, CDR2 SNEGSKA (reference sequence). This CDR3 region has 12 residues. V was pared by 3 bases and J by 8 bases, with 13 bases between. The DNA of the CDR3 is TGCAGTGCTAGCGGGCAATGGGAAGGCTACACCTTC. This codes for CSASGQWEGYTF.

This clone came up once. The chain is built from TRBV30 and TRBJ1-1, with D maybe TRBD1 (6 bases). Trimming stripped 0 bases from V and 1 base from J, with 6 bases between. The CDR3 is 13 amino acids. CDR1 is GTSNPN and CDR2 is SVGIG in the germline V gene (reference sequence). Here the CDR3 DNA reads TGTGCCTGGAGTGTGGGGGCGAACACTGAAGCTTTCTTT. It codes for CAWSVGANTEAFF.

Only a few counts were recorded for this clone. The chain has TRBV27 and TRBJ1-1; possible D gene TRBD1, 5 bases. The CDR3 loop spans 15 amino acids. V dropped 8 bases and J dropped 0 bases, with 16 bases sitting between them. The germline V gene has CDR1 MNHEY and CDR2 SMNVEV (reference sequence). CDR3 amino acids: CASLKGFGVNTEAFF. CDR3 sequence (DNA): TGTGCCAGCCTTAAGGGGTTCGGGGTGAACACTGAAGCTTTCTTT.

This clone was observed at least ten times. The chain links TRBV20-1 to TRBJ2-5, with TRBD2 matching over 15 bases. The CDR3 length is 15 residues. Germline V gene lookup returns CDR1 DFQATT and CDR2 SNEGSKA (reference sequence). V lost 6 bases to trimming and J lost 5 bases; unmatched junction nucleotides: 7. The CDR3 sequence is CSARTSGRVGETQYF. CDR3 in DNA: TGCAGTGCCCGGACTAGCGGGAGGGTTGGGGAGACCCAGTACTTC.

This chain links TRBV10-3 with TRBJ1-1; 12 bases line up with TRBD1. Germline lookup yields CDR1 ENHRY and CDR2 SYGVKD. The CDR3 consists of 16 residues. V lost 6 bases to trimming and J lost 1 base; unmatched junction nucleotides: 6. The DNA of the CDR3 is TGTGCCATCAGAGGGGACAGGGGGCGGAAGAACACTGAAGCTTTCTTT. Its translation is CAIRGDRGRKNTEAFF.

This clone was seen only a few times. The chain employs TRBV10-1 and TRBJ1-6; a weak D match, TRBD1 (6 bases). The CDR3 runs to 14 residues. The germline gives CDR1 WNHNN, CDR2 SYGVQD (reference sequence). V dropped 3 bases and J dropped 7 bases, with 10 bases sitting between them. This chain's CDR3 is CASSEGGGNSPLHF. The CDR3 nucleotides read TGCGCCAGCAGTGAAGGAGGGGGAAATTCACCCCTCCACTTT.

The V call is TRBV20-1, the J call TRBJ1-2; the match to TRBD1 covers 9 bases. The V segment lost 3 bases and the J segment 1 base; nucleotides outside the gene matches: 6. Germline V lookup: CDR1 DFQATT, CDR2 SNEGSKA (reference sequence). The CDR3 sequence is 15 residues long. CDR3 region: CSASPQGAINYGYTF. The CDR3 DNA follows: TGCAGTGCTAGCCCACAGGGGGCCATTAACTATGGCTACACCTTC.

V and J are TRBV20-1 and TRBJ2-1; D is ambiguous. V dropped 6 bases and J dropped 2 bases, with 11 bases sitting between them. This CDR3 spans 13 amino acids. Germline V gives CDR1 DFQATT, CDR2 SNEGSKA (reference sequence). In DNA form, the CDR3 reads TGCAGTGCGAGGACCCCTGCCTACAATGAGCAGTTCTTC. This gives the protein CSARTPAYNEQFF.

The chain is built from TRBV11-2 and TRBJ2-7, with TRBD1 identical over 7 bases. The length of the CDR3 is 17 residues. V dropped 3 bases and J dropped 1; count of bases not matched to a gene: 12. Germline CDR1 SGHAT, CDR2 FQNNGV. The CDR3 DNA reads as TGTGCCAGCAGCTTCACTGTGGGACAGTCAGCATCCTACGAGCAGTACTTC. It specifies CASSFTVGQSASYEQYF.

The chain has TRBV11-2 and TRBJ2-1; a weak D match, TRBD2 (7 bases). CDR1 and CDR2 from the germline V gene are SGHAT and FQNNGV. V lost 6 bases, J lost 7 bases, and 19 bases lay in between. The length of the CDR3 is 15 residues. CDR3 protein: CASSLGRGGSNEQFF. The CDR3 region has the DNA TGTGCCAGCAGTCTCGGCAGGGGAGGGTCGAATGAGCAGTTCTTC.

This clone is medium-sized within its sample. The chain is built from TRBV20-1 and TRBJ2-1; TRBD2 agrees at 9 bases. CDR3 size: 16 residues. CDR1 is DFQATT and CDR2 is SNEGSKA in the germline V gene (reference sequence). V was pared by 2 bases and J by 0 bases, with 5 bases of the junction left unmatched. The DNA for the CDR3 is TGCAGTGCTAGATCCCTTAGCGGGAGCTCCTACAATGAGCAGTTCTTC. It specifies CSARSLSGSSYNEQFF.

At least ten counts were recorded for this clone. V usage is TRBV28 and J usage is TRBJ2-1; D remains ambiguous. The V and J ends lost 6 bases and 4 bases respectively, with 19 bases between them. From germline, CDR1 is MDHEN and CDR2 SYDVKM. The CDR3 has 16 amino acids. The CDR3 DNA follows: TGTGCCAGCAGCCCTCCCGGGCGGAAAATATACAATGAGCAGTTCTTC. Protein sequence: CASSPPGRKIYNEQFF.

This clone was observed a few times. This chain connects TRBV9 to TRBJ2-7; perhaps TRBD2 as D (7 bases). Germline CDR1 is SGDLS and CDR2 is YYNGEE. V was cut by 0 bases and J by 2 bases, with 12 bases left in between. This CDR3 region has 15 residues. CDR3 DNA: TGTGCCAGCAGCGTAGGGGGGGGGCGACCCTACGAGCAGTACTTC. This gives the protein CASSVGGGRPYEQYF.

This clone has a count of ten or more. This sequence joins TRBV19 and TRBJ2-1; no reliable D call. The germline V gene has CDR1 LNHDA and CDR2 SQIVND (reference sequence). The V and J ends lost 1 base and 0 bases respectively, with 7 bases between them. This CDR3 is built from 15 residues. The DNA of the CDR3 is TGTGCCAGTAGTATAGTACCACTCTCCTACAATGAGCAGTTCTTC. It is translated as CASSIVPLSYNEQFF. Complete variable domain (other parts from reference TRBV19 and TRBJ2-1): DGGITQSPKYLFRKEGQNVTLSCEQNLNHDAMYWYRQDPGQGLRLIYYSQIVNDFQKGDIAEGYSVSREKKESFPLTVTSAQKNPTAFYLCASSIVPLSYNEQFFGPGTRLTVL.

This clone was counted ten times or more. The genes are TRBV28 and TRBJ2-7; the match to TRBD2 covers 7 bases. V lost 8 bases and J lost 0; bases outside the gene matches: 7. The CDR3 length is 14 residues. CDR1 is MDHEN, CDR2 SYDVKM, per germline. The CDR3 sequence is CASGLGGGSYEQYF. The CDR3 coding sequence is TGTGCCAGCGGGCTAGGCGGGGGCTCCTACGAGCAGTACTTC. The variable domain in full, completed from reference TRBV28 and TRBJ2-7, reads DVKVTQSSRYLVKRTGEKVFLECVQDMDHENMFWYRQDPGLGLRLIYFSYDVKMKEKGDIPEGYSVSREKKERFSLILESASTNQTSMYLCASGLGGGSYEQYFGPGTRLTVT.

This clone was seen at least ten times. The V and J genes are TRBV7-9 and TRBJ2-7, with D unresolved. V lost 5 bases, J lost 3 bases, and 11 bases lay in between. Germline V gene sequence: CDR1 SEHNR, CDR2 FQNEAQ (reference sequence). The CDR3 contains 13 residues. This chain's CDR3 is CASSRAPNYEQYF. CDR3 nucleotides: TGTGCCAGCAGCCGGGCCCCCAACTACGAGCAGTACTTC.

About this clone: Germline is not matched at one junction end, which may reflect a read error. This chain links TRBV19 with TRBJ2-7; 12 nucleotides align to TRBD1. The CDR3 contains 14 residues. Germline CDR1 LNHDA, CDR2 SQIVND (reference sequence). The CDR3 bases are TGTGCCAGTAGTTCCGGGACAGGGGGCTACGAGCATTACTTC. It codes for CASSSGTGGYEHYF. Complete variable domain (other parts from reference TRBV19 and TRBJ2-7): DGGITQSPKYLFRKEGQNVTLSCEQNLNHDAMYWYRQDPGQGLRLIYYSQIVNDFQKGDIAEGYSVSREKKESFPLTVTSAQKNPTAFYLCASSSGTGGYEHYFGPGTRLTVT.

The table lists this clone with many counts. The rearrangement links TRBV9 to TRBJ2-7; 10 nucleotides agree with TRBD2. The CDR3 spans 15 residues. Germline V CDR1 and CDR2: SGDLS, YYNGEE. Trimming cost V 4 bases and J 3 bases; bases outside gene matches: 7. CDR3 protein: CASSPSSGSYYEQYF. CDR3 nucleotide sequence: TGTGCCAGCAGCCCCTCTAGCGGGAGCTACTACGAGCAGTACTTC.

Relative to its sample, this clone is medium-sized. The V gene is TRBV24-1, the J gene TRBJ2-1, with D possibly TRBD2 on 5 matching bases. V was trimmed by 6 bases and J by 3 bases, leaving 17 bases between them. In germline, CDR1 is KGHDR, CDR2 SFDVKD. This CDR3 is 16 amino acids long. The CDR3 nucleotides are TGTGCCACCAGTCAAACTAGAACCCGTAGCTACAATGAGCAGTTCTTC. Translated: CATSQTRTRSYNEQFF.

This clone was picked up a small number of times. The junction departs from germline at one end; a sequencing error may be responsible. The V gene is TRBV27, the J gene TRBJ2-3, with D maybe TRBD1 (6 bases). This CDR3 contains 17 residues. From germline, CDR1 is MNHEY and CDR2 SMNVEV (reference sequence). CDR3 residues: CTSSLRQDPDRTDTQYF. CDR3 nucleotides: TGCACCAGCAGTCTACGACAGGACCCGGATCGGACAGATACGCAGTATTTT.

This clone was found a few times. This CDR3 reads CASSDRTGYEQYF. The CDR3 nucleotides read TGTGCCAGCAGTGACAGAACAGGGTACGAGCAGTACTTC. The gene calls are TRBV6-1 and TRBJ2-7, with TRBD1 as a possible D gene (6 bases). The CDR3 length is 13 residues. CDR1 is MNHNS and CDR2 is SASEGT in the germline V gene. V was pared by 3 bases and J by 4 bases, with 10 bases between.

The table lists this clone with many counts. The chain joins TRBV10-2 to TRBJ2-7; 10 positions agree with TRBD2. Germline assignment: CDR1 WSHSY and CDR2 SAAADI. The CDR3 is 15 amino acids. J gave up 3 bases and V 4 bases, and 6 bases lay outside the gene matches. CDR3 sequence reads: CASSALAGVVYEQYF. Here the CDR3 DNA reads TGCGCCAGCAGTGCTCTAGCGGGAGTTGTCTACGAGCAGTACTTC.

The V call is TRBV7-8, the J call TRBJ1-2, with D tentatively TRBD1 (5 bases). V gave up 0 bases and J gave up 5 bases, with 16 bases separating them. Germline assignment: CDR1 SGHVS and CDR2 FQNEAQ. This CDR3 has 16 amino acids. CDR3 DNA sequence: TGTGCCAGCAGCTTAGCGGATGAAGGGGCGCGATATGGCTACACCTTC. This sequence encodes CASSLADEGARYGYTF.